These 32 T cell receptor beta chains came from one sample sequenced in a study of CD8+CD57+ T cells in acquired aplastic anemia. Profiling that covered TCR beta VDJ and CDR3 relied on genomic DNA as its template. From the reads, TCRdb called clonotypes with MiXCR, one entry per CDR3 protein. The sample consists of 150,000 to 200,000 distinct CDR3 sequences, 48% of them appearing once. Whoever was chosen for sequencing had shown CD8+CD57+ cell expansion by flow cytometry. The source material was sorted CD4+, CD8+, or CD8+CD57+ T cells (not recorded which) from PBMCs. The receptors originated from a human donor with aplastic anemia.

This clonotype was seen only once. The chain links TRBV15 to TRBJ2-3; a possible D gene is TRBD1 (5 bases). The CDR3 length is 15 residues. In germline, CDR1 is LNHNV, CDR2 YYDKDF (reference sequence). V shed 3 bases and J shed 2 bases, with 12 bases lying between them. The CDR3 DNA reads TGTGCCACCAGCAGGCAGGTACAGGTCACAGATACGCAGTATTTT. Encoded protein: CATSRQVQVTDTQYF.

By share, this clonotype ranks as medium-sized. The V gene is TRBV6-6, the J gene TRBJ2-5; D unresolved. This CDR3 comprises 13 residues. Germline V gives CDR1 MNHNY, CDR2 SVGAGI (reference sequence). V dropped 4 bases and J dropped 5 bases, with 11 bases sitting between them. This CDR3 reads CASSWSGRETQYF. The CDR3, as DNA: TGTGCCAGCAGTTGGTCGGGCCGGGAGACCCAGTACTTC.

The chain joins TRBV5-1 to TRBJ2-7, with D hard to call. The CDR3 is 12 amino acids. The germline gives CDR1 SGHRS, CDR2 YFSETQ. V lost 5 bases and J lost 2, with 8 bases in between. In nucleotides, the CDR3 is TGCGCCAGCAGGAATATTCCCTACGAGCAGTACTTC. Translation: CASRNIPYEQYF.

CDR3 in amino acids: CASRSGTPLNYGYTF. The CDR3 DNA reads TGCGCCAGCAGATCCGGGACACCTTTAAACTATGGCTACACCTTC. V is TRBV5-1 and J is TRBJ1-2, with D tentatively TRBD1 (6 bases). The CDR3 has 15 residues. Germline lookup yields CDR1 SGHRS and CDR2 YFSETQ. The ends were cut back, 5 bases at V and 2 bases at J, with 16 bases in the middle.

This clonotype was detected ten times or more. This sequence joins TRBV7-6 and TRBJ2-1, with a weak D call TRBD2 (5 bases). Germline values: CDR1 SGHVS, CDR2 FNYEAQ. The CDR3 has 17 residues. V lost 1 base and J 0 bases, leaving 13 bases between the germline ends. CDR3 bases: TGTGCCAGCAGCTTAGATCGGCGGGCCCACTCCTACAATGAGCAGTTCTTC. The encoded protein is CASSLDRRAHSYNEQFF.

On this clonotype itself: A read error may account for a junction end that differs from germline. This chain connects TRBV15 to TRBJ2-7, with D perhaps TRBD1 (6 bases). The germline CDR1 and CDR2 sequences are LNHNV and YYDKDF (reference sequence). The CDR3 is 15 amino acids. In DNA, the CDR3 is TGCGCCACCAGCAGGGGTAGCGCCCTGACCTACGAGCAGTACTTC. It specifies CATSRGSALTYEQYF.

With regard to this clonotype: A much larger clone lies one base from this, so it may be a read error. The CDR3 sequence is CASCQGGSLEQFF. CDR3 nucleotide sequence: TGTGCCAGCTGCCAGGGGGGTTCTCTCGAGCAGTTCTTC. The chain is built from TRBV6-1 and TRBJ2-1, with TRBD1 as a possible D gene (7 bases). Per the germline V gene, CDR1 is MNHNS and CDR2 is SASEGT. The CDR3 runs to 13 residues. The V gene lost 8 bases and the J gene lost 10 bases, with 18 bases spanning the gap.

CDR3 bases: TGTGCCAGCATTGGATTGGGTTTTTCGTACACTGAAGCTTTCTTT. Protein sequence: CASIGLGFSYTEAFF. The J gene is TRBJ1-1, the V gene TRBV6-2 or TRBV6-3; no definite D call. From germline, CDR1 is MNHEY and CDR2 SVGEGT. There are 15 residues in the CDR3. V lost 7 bases, J lost 3 bases, and 18 bases lay in between.

The V and J genes are TRBV4-2 and TRBJ2-7; 8 nucleotides match TRBD2. V was clipped by 5 bases and J by 0 bases; unmatched bases: 9. Germline V CDR1 and CDR2: LGHNA, YNFKEQ. The CDR3 runs to 16 residues. The CDR3: CASSSPRGTSSYEQYF. CDR3 DNA: TGTGCCAGCAGCTCACCCCGGGGGACTAGCTCCTACGAGCAGTACTTC.

This chain links TRBV25-1 with TRBJ2-3; 7 bases agree with TRBD1. The CDR3 contains 17 residues. Germline-derived CDR1 and CDR2 are MGHDK and SYGVNS. Trimming took 3 bases from V and 2 from J; bases not matched to a gene: 11. The CDR3 coding sequence is TGTGCCAGCAGTGATCCGAGACAGGGTGGTTTCACAGATACGCAGTATTTT. Amino acid sequence: CASSDPRQGGFTDTQYF. The complete variable domain, with remaining parts taken from reference TRBV25-1 and TRBJ2-3, reads EADIYQTPRYLVIGTGKKITLECSQTMGHDKMYWYQQDPGMELHLIHYSYGVNSTEKGDLSSESTVSRIRTEHFPLTLESARPSHTSQYLCASSDPRQGGFTDTQYFGPGTRLTVL.

The chain uses TRBV10-3 and TRBJ2-5; the D call may be TRBD1 or TRBD2 (5 bases each). Germline CDR1 is ENHRY and CDR2 is SYGVKD. This CDR3 is 15 amino acids long. With 8 bases removed from V and 5 bases from J, the gap between germline ends came to 21 bases. The CDR3 DNA reads TGTGCCATCTCTTCGGGGATCGGGGCCGGGGAGACCCAGTACTTC. It specifies CAISSGIGAGETQYF.

This clonotype has a count of ten or more. The chain links TRBV9 to TRBJ2-7; D may be TRBD2 (6 bases). Germline V lookup: CDR1 SGDLS, CDR2 YYNGEE. This CDR3 has 13 residues. Trimming took 3 bases from V and 7 from J, leaving 14 bases between them. CDR3: CASSAGDLGEQYF. The CDR3 coding sequence is TGTGCCAGCAGCGCGGGGGACCTTGGGGAGCAGTACTTC. Complete variable domain (other parts from reference TRBV9 and TRBJ2-7): DSGVTQTPKHLITATGQRVTLRCSPRSGDLSVYWYQQSLDQGLQFLIQYYNGEERAKGNILERFSAQQFPDLHSELNLSSLELGDSALYFCASSAGDLGEQYFGPGTRLTVT.

The J gene is TRBJ1-1, the V gene TRBV30, with D perhaps TRBD1 (6 bases). CDR1 and CDR2 from the germline V gene are GTSNPN and SVGIG (reference sequence). The CDR3 is made up of 13 amino acids. The V gene lost 5 bases and the J gene lost 2 bases, with 12 bases spanning the gap. This chain's CDR3 is CAWEPDSNTEAFF. CDR3 DNA sequence: TGTGCCTGGGAGCCGGACAGCAACACTGAAGCTTTCTTT.

The V and J genes are TRBV12-3 or TRBV12-4 and TRBJ1-2; D is undetermined. This CDR3 is 11 amino acids long. V shed 4 bases and J shed 5 bases, with 5 bases lying between them. The CDR3 loop reads CASSYNYGYTF. The CDR3 DNA reads as TGTGCCAGCAGTTACAATTATGGCTACACCTTC.

This clonotype was observed at least ten times. The gene calls are TRBV5-5 and TRBJ1-1, with D maybe TRBD1 (5 bases). Germline V gene sequence: CDR1 SGHKS, CDR2 YYEKEE (reference sequence). V was clipped by 0 bases and J by 4 bases, with 10 bases between them. This CDR3 region has 14 residues. The CDR3 protein is CASSLAGGGTEAFF. Here the CDR3 DNA reads TGTGCCAGCAGCTTGGCGGGGGGAGGCACTGAAGCTTTCTTT.

The chain employs TRBV4-2 and TRBJ1-5; perhaps TRBD1 as D (5 bases). This CDR3 is built from 15 residues. The V end was cut by 3 bases, the J end by 6 bases, with 15 bases between. The V gene's germline CDR1 is LGHNA and CDR2 YNFKEQ. CDR3 residues: CASSHESWDGQPQHF. The CDR3 DNA sequence: TGTGCCAGCAGCCACGAATCCTGGGACGGTCAGCCCCAGCATTTT.

J is TRBJ1-5 and V is TRBV10-3, with 9 bases fitting TRBD1. Trimming removed 10 bases from V and 7 bases from J; junction bases left unmatched: 8. Germline V gene lookup returns CDR1 ENHRY and CDR2 SYGVKD. The CDR3 has 13 amino acids. The CDR3 sequence: CAREGDREQPQHF. The DNA of the CDR3 is TGTGCCAGGGAGGGGGACAGGGAACAGCCCCAGCATTTT.

As concerns this clonotype: A single base separates this from a much larger clone, so it may be a read error. V usage is TRBV5-1 and J usage is TRBJ2-1; D is uncertain. Germline CDR1 is SGHRS and CDR2 is YFSETQ. The CDR3 totals 14 residues. V lost 3 bases to trimming and J lost 7 bases, with 14 bases between them. The CDR3: CASSSISRMNEQFF. As DNA, the CDR3 is TGCGCCAGCAGCTCTATATCCAGGATGAATGAGCAGTTCTTC.

This clonotype was recorded at least ten times. The rearrangement links TRBV9 to TRBJ1-3; D gene unclear. From germline, CDR1 is SGDLS and CDR2 YYNGEE. The V end lost 4 bases, the J end lost 0 bases, and 8 bases lay between the germline ends. There are 14 residues in the CDR3. The CDR3 reads CASSPGDSGNTIYF. Here the CDR3 DNA reads TGTGCCAGCAGCCCCGGAGACTCTGGAAACACCATATATTTT.

Remarks on this clonotype: A read error may explain this, as a much larger clone is one base away. J is TRBJ2-1 and V is TRBV6-4; 8 bases are shared with TRBD2. The CDR3 runs to 16 residues. J gave up 5 bases and V 2 bases, and 8 bases lay outside the gene matches. Germline V gene sequence: CDR1 MRHNA, CDR2 SNTAGT. As DNA, the CDR3 is TGTGCCAGCAGTGACCCGACGGGAGGGCCCCACAATGAGCAGTTCTTC. This translates into CASSDPTGGPHNEQFF.

This rearrangement joins TRBV29-1 to TRBJ1-2; maybe TRBD1 (6 bases). From germline, CDR1 is SQVTM and CDR2 ANQGSEA. CDR3 length: 14 residues. Trimming took 1 base from V and 8 from J, leaving 17 bases between them. The chain's CDR3 is CSVEANLRGSGYTF. CDR3 sequence (DNA): TGCAGCGTTGAAGCAAACTTAAGGGGGAGCGGCTACACCTTC.

This rearrangement joins TRBV15 to TRBJ2-7, with 7 bases lining up with TRBD2. The CDR3 runs 14 residues. Trimming removed 1 base from V and 2 bases from J; junction bases left unmatched: 2. From germline, CDR1 is LNHNV and CDR2 YYDKDF (reference sequence). CDR3 coding DNA: TGTGCCACCAGCAGAGCCGGGACTACCTACGAGCAGTACTTC. This gives the protein CATSRAGTTYEQYF.

Note on this clonotype: In this CDR3 the conserved last residue, phenylalanine or tryptophan, is missing, so a read error is likely. No DNA is shown, since the ends of the CDR3 on it are uncertain; the CDR3 is the one TCRdb lists. This chain connects TRBV20-1 to TRBJ2-6; whether TRBD1, the table's D call, matches the DNA was not checked. A total of 9 residues make up the CDR3, ends included. CDR1 is DFQATT, CDR2 SNEGSKA, per germline (reference sequence). CDR3 sequence: CSAPGQGNT.

The chain recombines TRBV9 with TRBJ2-7, with D possibly matching TRBD2 (6 bases). Germline V gene lookup returns CDR1 SGDLS and CDR2 YYNGEE. Trimming removed 3 bases at V and 4 bases at J, with 17 bases between. The CDR3 extends over 15 amino acids. CDR3 region: CASSGSLTSTYEQYF. Here the CDR3 DNA reads TGTGCCAGCAGCGGATCCCTGACTAGTACTTACGAGCAGTACTTC.

This clonotype was seen many times. The V and J genes are TRBV6-5 and TRBJ2-1; D is uncertain. V was pared by 2 bases and J by 6 bases, with 8 bases between. The CDR3 is 13 amino acids. Per the germline V gene, CDR1 is MNHEY and CDR2 is SVGAGI. CDR3 amino acids: CASSYGVSNEQFF. Here the CDR3 DNA reads TGTGCCAGCAGTTACGGAGTGTCCAATGAGCAGTTCTTC.

The CDR3 DNA follows: TGTGCCAGCAGCTCTACGTCCAGGGTCACAGATACGCAGTATTTT. Translated: CASSSTSRVTDTQYF. The chain carries TRBV11-2 and TRBJ2-3, with D tentatively TRBD1 (5 bases). V was trimmed by 4 bases and J by 2 bases, leaving 13 bases between them. Looked up from germline, CDR1 is SGHAT and CDR2 is FQNNGV. There are 15 residues in the CDR3.

J is TRBJ1-6 and V is TRBV20-1; tentatively, D is TRBD1 (5 bases). The CDR3 runs 13 residues. Trimming pared 6 bases from V and 16 bases from J, leaving 22 bases between. Germline V lookup: CDR1 DFQATT, CDR2 SNEGSKA (reference sequence). CDR3 protein: CSASSPPGDRLHF. CDR3 sequence (DNA): TGCAGTGCCAGCAGCCCCCCGGGGGACCGTCTCCACTTT.

This clonotype was observed many times. CDR3 region: CASRNNSYNEQFF. CDR3 nucleotides: TGTGCCAGCAGGAATAATAGTTACAATGAGCAGTTCTTC. This chain joins TRBV12-3 or TRBV12-4 and TRBJ2-1; D is unresolved. Trimming removed 6 bases at V and 4 bases at J, with 10 bases between. The CDR3 loop spans 13 amino acids.

V usage is TRBV7-9 and J usage is TRBJ1-2; 7 bases are a match to TRBD1. The J segment lost 7 bases and the V segment lost 5 bases, leaving 10 bases of the junction unmatched. Germline loops: CDR1 SEHNR, CDR2 FQNEAQ (reference sequence). The CDR3 loop spans 14 amino acids. The CDR3 reads CASSSSDRDSGYTF. Here the CDR3 DNA reads TGTGCCAGCAGCAGTTCCGACAGGGACTCTGGCTACACCTTC.

This clonotype was recorded a few times. The V and J genes are TRBV10-3 and TRBJ1-1, with 7 positions matching TRBD1. Germline-derived CDR1 and CDR2 are ENHRY and SYGVKD. CDR3 length: 15 residues. V was pared by 6 bases and J by 2 bases, with 9 bases of the junction left unmatched. CDR3 region: CAIRRARDRNTEAFF. The DNA for the CDR3 is TGTGCCATCAGAAGAGCCCGGGACAGAAACACTGAAGCTTTCTTT.

This clonotype occurred many times. The CDR3 nucleotides are TGCAGCGTTATATCCGGGGAGCTGTTTTTT. It encodes CSVISGELFF. V and J are TRBV29-1 and TRBJ2-2; no definite D call. This CDR3 has 10 residues. Trimming left V 5 bases short and J 6 bases short, with 4 bases between. The V gene's germline CDR1 is SQVTM and CDR2 ANQGSEA.

This clonotype was picked up one time. This rearrangement joins TRBV2 to TRBJ2-7, with 7 bases lining up with TRBD2. Unmatched junction bases numbered 0, after V lost 8 bases and J lost 2 bases. This CDR3 has 11 residues. Germline lookup yields CDR1 SNHLY and CDR2 FYNNEI. The CDR3 here is CASGTTYEQYF. CDR3 nucleotides: TGTGCCAGCGGGACTACCTACGAGCAGTACTTC.